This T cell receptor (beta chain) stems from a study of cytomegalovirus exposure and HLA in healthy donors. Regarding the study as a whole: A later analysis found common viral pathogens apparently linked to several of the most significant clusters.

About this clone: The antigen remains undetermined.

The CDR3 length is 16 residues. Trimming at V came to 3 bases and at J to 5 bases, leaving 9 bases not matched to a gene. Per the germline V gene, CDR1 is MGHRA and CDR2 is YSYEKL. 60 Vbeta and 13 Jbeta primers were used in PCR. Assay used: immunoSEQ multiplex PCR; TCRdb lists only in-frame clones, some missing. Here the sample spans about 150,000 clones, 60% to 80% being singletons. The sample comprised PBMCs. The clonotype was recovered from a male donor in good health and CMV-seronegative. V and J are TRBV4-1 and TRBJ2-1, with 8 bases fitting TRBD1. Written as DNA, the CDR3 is TGCGCCAGCAGCCAGGTCGGGACAGGCACCCACAATGAGCAGTTCTTC. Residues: CASSQVGTGTHNEQFF.